This is a list of T cell receptor beta chains from one sample in a study of regulatory T cells in long-lasting Graves disease. TCRdb itself ran the multiplex PCR reads through MiXCR, one entry per CDR3 protein. Among around 500,000 distinct CDR3 sequences, approximately 12% were seen once, and the ten largest hold more than 8%. These data also featured in a second study, about T cells in Graves' hyperthyroidism and ophthalmopathy.

The sample was peripheral blood mononuclear cells (PBMCs), taken at new diagnosis, from a patient treated with antithyroid drugs. Source of these receptors: a woman aged 25 to 45 with Graves disease. Both conserved end residues are part of each CDR3. A D gene is named only where the DNA matches it firmly. Only part of the rows carry a size: once, few, many, or a class if the clone is expanded.

D	V	J	size	CDR3	DNA
-	TRBV2	TRBJ1-1	many	CASSEQGRLGTEAFF	TGTGCCAGCAGTGAACAGGGGCGTCTGGGCACTGAAGCTTTCTTT
-	TRBV29-1	TRBJ1-2	-	CSTSGLRNAHF	TGCAGCACATCGGGACTTCGTAATGCTCACTTC
TRBD1	TRBV14	TRBJ1-2	few	CASSQQQGVGGYTF	TGTGCCAGCAGCCAACAGCAGGGGGTCGGTGGCTACACCTTC
TRBD1	TRBV30	TRBJ2-7	few	CAWSVSSGGQGFGSSYEQYF	TGTGCCTGGAGTGTGTCCTCGGGGGGACAGGGTTTCGGAAGCTCCTACGAGCAGTACTTC
-	TRBV10-3	TRBJ1-1	many	CAITERQGDTEAFF	TGTGCCATCACCGAGCGTCAGGGAGACACTGAAGCTTTCTTT
-	TRBV3-1	TRBJ1-4	many	CASSHRSKMREKLFF	TGTGCCAGCAGCCACCGTTCAAAGATGAGGGAAAAACTGTTTTTT
TRBD1	TRBV5-1	TRBJ1-4	-	CASSSLTGGNEKLFF	TGCGCCAGCAGTTCCTTGACAGGGGGTAATGAAAAACTGTTTTTT
TRBD2	TRBV20-1	TRBJ2-3	many	CSAEAGSDTDTQYF	TGCAGTGCTGAAGCGGGATCTGACACAGATACGCAGTATTTT
-	TRBV11-2	TRBJ1-1	many	CASRGIQGRSTEAFF	TGTGCCAGCAGGGGTATTCAGGGGAGGAGCACTGAAGCTTTCTTT
-	TRBV28	TRBJ1-2	few	CASSLINILGTNYGYTF	TGTGCCAGCAGTTTAATCAACATTCTTGGGACTAACTATGGCTACACCTTC
-	TRBV20-1	TRBJ1-1	many	CSAPGWGRDTEAFF	TGCAGTGCCCCCGGGTGGGGCCGGGACACTGAAGCTTTCTTT
-	TRBV19	TRBJ1-1	-	CASKGRGNTEAFF	TGTGCCAGTAAAGGCAGGGGGAACACTGAAGCTTTCTTT
-	TRBV13	TRBJ1-1	few	CASLAGMNTEAFF	TGTGCCAGCCTTGCCGGTATGAACACTGAAGCTTTCTTT
TRBD1	TRBV7-2	TRBJ1-3	many	CASSQDRDPGNTIYF	TGTGCCAGCAGCCAAGACAGGGATCCTGGAAACACCATATATTTT
-	TRBV3-1	TRBJ1-5	-	CASSPTPDSNQPQHF	TGTGCCAGCAGCCCTACTCCTGACAGCAATCAGCCCCAGCATTTT
TRBD2	TRBV5-1	TRBJ2-3	many	CASTRLPGLAGYDTQYF	TGCGCCAGCACCCGACTGCCGGGACTAGCGGGATATGATACGCAGTATTTT
-	TRBV27	TRBJ1-1	many	CASSGKDTNTEAFF	TGTGCCAGCAGTGGGAAGGACACCAACACTGAAGCTTTCTTT
-	TRBV28	TRBJ2-1	many	CASSSTRYEQFF	TGTGCCAGCAGCTCGACTAGATATGAGCAGTTCTTC
-	TRBV9	TRBJ1-2	many	CASSTSPYRSFRGYTF	TGTGCCAGCAGCACCTCCCCATACAGGTCCTTTAGGGGCTACACCTTC
-	TRBV2	TRBJ2-1	many	CASSYSYNEQFF	TGTGCCAGCAGCTATTCCTACAATGAGCAGTTCTTC
-	TRBV5-1	TRBJ2-5	many	CASSWRDSEETQYF	TGTGCCAGCAGCTGGAGGGACAGCGAAGAGACCCAGTACTTC
-	TRBV11-2	TRBJ1-2	many	CASRPPGRLGYTF	TGTGCCAGCAGGCCCCCAGGGAGGTTGGGCTACACCTTC
-	TRBV6-1	TRBJ1-1	few	CASSTNPGRLNTEAFF	TGTGCCAGCAGCACAAACCCCGGACGCTTGAACACTGAAGCTTTCTTT
TRBD2	TRBV18	TRBJ2-1	few	CASSVSGASYNEQFF	TGTGCCAGCTCCGTCAGCGGGGCCTCCTACAATGAGCAGTTCTTC
-	TRBV4-1	TRBJ2-1	many	CASSQEGALVSEQFF	TGCGCCAGCAGCCAAGAAGGGGCACTAGTCAGTGAGCAGTTCTTC
-	TRBV24-1	TRBJ2-1	many	CATSALSSSYNEQFF	TGTGCCACCAGCGCCTTATCGAGCTCCTACAATGAGCAGTTCTTC
TRBD1	TRBV2	TRBJ2-1	many	CASSGQDRVDNEQFF	TGTGCCAGCAGTGGTCAGGACAGGGTCGACAATGAGCAGTTCTTC
-	TRBV5-6	TRBJ1-2	many	CASSLMGNYGYTF	TGTGCCAGCAGCTTGATGGGAAACTATGGCTACACCTTC
-	TRBV7-8	TRBJ2-1	many	CASSYRRGYSYNEQFF	TGTGCCAGCAGCTATCGGAGGGGCTACTCCTACAATGAGCAGTTCTTC
-	TRBV27	TRBJ2-3	many	CASSTGLGDTQYF	TGTGCCAGCAGCACAGGGCTAGGAGATACGCAGTATTTT
-	TRBV6-1	TRBJ1-2	many	CASSLREKHYGYTF	TGTGCCAGCAGCTTACGGGAAAAACACTATGGCTACACCTTC
TRBD1	TRBV2	TRBJ1-4	many	CASSEVGGGNEKLFF	TGTGCCAGCAGTGAAGTAGGGGGCGGTAATGAAAAACTGTTTTTT
-	TRBV6-1	TRBJ1-6	-	CASNRDGNSPLHF	TGTGCCAGCAACCGGGACGGAAATTCACCCCTCCACTTT